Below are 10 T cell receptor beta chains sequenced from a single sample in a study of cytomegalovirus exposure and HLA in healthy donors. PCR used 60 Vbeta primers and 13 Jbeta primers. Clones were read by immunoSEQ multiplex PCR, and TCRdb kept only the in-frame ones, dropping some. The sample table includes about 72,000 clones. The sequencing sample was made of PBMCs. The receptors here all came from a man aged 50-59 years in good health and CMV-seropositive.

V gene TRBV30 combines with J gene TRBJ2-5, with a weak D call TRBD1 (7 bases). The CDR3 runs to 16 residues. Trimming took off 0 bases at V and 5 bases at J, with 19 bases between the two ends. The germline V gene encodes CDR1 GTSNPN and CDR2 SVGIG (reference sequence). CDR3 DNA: TGTGCCTGGAGTGTAATCGCGGAGGGGGCGTGGGAGACCCAGTACTTC. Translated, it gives CAWSVIAEGAWETQYF.

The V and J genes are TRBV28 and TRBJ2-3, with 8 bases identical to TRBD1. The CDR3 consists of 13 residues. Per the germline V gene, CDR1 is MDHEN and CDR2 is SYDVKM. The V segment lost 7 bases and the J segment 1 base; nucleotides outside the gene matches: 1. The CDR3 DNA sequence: TGTGCCAGCAAGACAGGGGGCACAGATACGCAGTATTTT. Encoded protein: CASKTGGTDTQYF.

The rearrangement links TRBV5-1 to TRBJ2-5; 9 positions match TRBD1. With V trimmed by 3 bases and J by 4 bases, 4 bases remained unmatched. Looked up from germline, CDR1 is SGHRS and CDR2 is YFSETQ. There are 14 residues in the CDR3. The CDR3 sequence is CASSSGQGRETQYF. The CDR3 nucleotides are TGCGCCAGCAGCTCGGGACAGGGTAGAGAGACCCAGTACTTC.

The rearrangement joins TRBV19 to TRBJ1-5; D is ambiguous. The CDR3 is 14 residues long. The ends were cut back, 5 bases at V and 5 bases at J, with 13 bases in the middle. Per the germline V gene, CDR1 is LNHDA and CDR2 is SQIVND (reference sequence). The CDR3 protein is CASSHVETHQPQHF. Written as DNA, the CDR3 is TGTGCCAGTAGTCACGTCGAGACTCATCAGCCCCAGCATTTT. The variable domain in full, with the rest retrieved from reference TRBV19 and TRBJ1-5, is DGGITQSPKYLFRKEGQNVTLSCEQNLNHDAMYWYRQDPGQGLRLIYYSQIVNDFQKGDIAEGYSVSREKKESFPLTVTSAQKNPTAFYLCASSHVETHQPQHFGDGTRLSIL.

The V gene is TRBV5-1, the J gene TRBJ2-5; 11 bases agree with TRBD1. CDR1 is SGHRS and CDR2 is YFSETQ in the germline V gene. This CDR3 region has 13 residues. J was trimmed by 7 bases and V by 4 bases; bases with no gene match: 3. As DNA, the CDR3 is TGCGCCAGCAGCGAGGGACAGGGGGGGACCCAGTACTTC. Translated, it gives CASSEGQGGTQYF.

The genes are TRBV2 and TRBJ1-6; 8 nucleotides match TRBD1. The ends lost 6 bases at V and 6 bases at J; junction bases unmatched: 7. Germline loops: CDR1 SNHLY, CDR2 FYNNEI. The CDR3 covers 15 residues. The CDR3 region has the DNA TGTGCCAGCAGCGACAGGGGACGCAGTAATTCACCCCTCCACTTT. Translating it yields CASSDRGRSNSPLHF. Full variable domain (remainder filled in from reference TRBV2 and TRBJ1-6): EPEVTQTPSHQVTQMGQEVILRCVPISNHLYFYWYRQILGQKVEFLVSFYNNEISEKSEIFDDQFSVERPDGSNFTLKIRSTKLEDSAMYFCASSDRGRSNSPLHFGNGTRLTVT.

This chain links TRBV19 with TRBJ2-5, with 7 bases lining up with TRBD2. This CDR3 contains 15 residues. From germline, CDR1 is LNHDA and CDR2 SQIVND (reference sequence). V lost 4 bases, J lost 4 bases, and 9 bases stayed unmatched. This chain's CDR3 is CASSTSSGWGETQYF. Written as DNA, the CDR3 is TGTGCCAGTAGTACGTCTAGCGGCTGGGGAGAGACCCAGTACTTC.

The CDR3 spells CASSQDIYLNTGELFF. The CDR3, as DNA: TGTGCCAGCAGCCAAGATATCTACCTAAACACCGGGGAGCTGTTTTTT. The chain is built from TRBV4-2 and TRBJ2-2, with D unresolved. The germline gives CDR1 LGHNA, CDR2 YNFKEQ. V was shortened by 0 bases and J by 2 bases, with 10 bases between the two germline ends. The CDR3 runs 16 residues.

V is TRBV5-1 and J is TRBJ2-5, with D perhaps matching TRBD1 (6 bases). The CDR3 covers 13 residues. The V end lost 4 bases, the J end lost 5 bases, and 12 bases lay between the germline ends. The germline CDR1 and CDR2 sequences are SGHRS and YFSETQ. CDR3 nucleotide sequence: TGCGCCAGCAGCCTTGGGGGCGGGGAGACCCAGTACTTC. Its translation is CASSLGGGETQYF. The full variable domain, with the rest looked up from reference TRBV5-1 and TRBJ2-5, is KAGVTQTPRYLIKTRGQQVTLSCSPISGHRSVSWYQQTPGQGLQFLFEYFSETQRNKGNFPGRFSGRQFSNSRSEMNVSTLELGDSALYLCASSLGGGETQYFGPGTRLLVL.

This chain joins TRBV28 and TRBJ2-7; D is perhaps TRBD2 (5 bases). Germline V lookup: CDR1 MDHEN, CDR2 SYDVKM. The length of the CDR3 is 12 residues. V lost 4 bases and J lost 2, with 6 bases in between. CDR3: CASSYGTYEQYF. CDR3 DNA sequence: TGTGCCAGCAGTTACGGGACCTACGAGCAGTACTTC.